These T cell receptor beta chains were read from a single sample in a study of control samples from healthy donors and cancer patients. Repertoires were generated with immunoSEQ multiplex PCR, while TCRdb's copy carries only in-frame clones and drops some. The clone table shows fewer than 200,000 clones, with the ten largest holding more than 2%. Sequencing was carried out using blood. These TCRs come from a woman between 25 and 40 years old in good health. Both conserved end residues are part of each CDR3. The order of the fields is D gene, V gene, J gene, CDR3 DNA, CDR3 protein. The D gene is left open where the match is weak.

d_call: .; v_call: TRBV7-9; j_call: TRBJ1-5; cdr3_nt: TGTGCCAGCAGCTCCTCCTATCAGCCCCAGCATTTT; cdr3_aa: CASSSSYQPQHF
d_call: TRBD1; v_call: TRBV28; j_call: TRBJ1-1; cdr3_nt: TGTGCCAGCAGTTTAGCCGTTTCCTGGACAGGGGGCCCTATGAACACTGAAGCTTTCTTT; cdr3_aa: CASSLAVSWTGGPMNTEAFF
d_call: TRBD1; v_call: TRBV7-9; j_call: TRBJ2-1; cdr3_nt: TGTGCCAGCAGCTCGATCCGGGACAGGAAGGGTTTGTATGAGCAGTTCTTC; cdr3_aa: CASSSIRDRKGLYEQFF
d_call: .; v_call: TRBV28; j_call: TRBJ2-7; cdr3_nt: TGTGCCAGCAGTTTGTTCAGTATCTCCTACGAGCAGTACTTC; cdr3_aa: CASSLFSISYEQYF
d_call: TRBD1; v_call: TRBV10-3; j_call: TRBJ2-3; cdr3_nt: TGTGCCATCACGGCGGGACAGGGCACAGATACGCAGTATTTT; cdr3_aa: CAITAGQGTDTQYF
d_call: .; v_call: TRBV7-8; j_call: TRBJ1-1; cdr3_nt: TGTGCCAGCAGCTTAGATTGGGGCTCGAACACTGAAGCTTTCTTT; cdr3_aa: CASSLDWGSNTEAFF
d_call: .; v_call: TRBV10-3; j_call: TRBJ1-1; cdr3_nt: TGTGCCATCAATACTGCAGGGACCACTGAAGCTTTCTTT; cdr3_aa: CAINTAGTTEAFF
d_call: .; v_call: TRBV9; j_call: TRBJ1-1; cdr3_nt: TGTGCCAGCGGAACCGACGGCGCGAACACTGAAGCTTTCTTT; cdr3_aa: CASGTDGANTEAFF
d_call: .; v_call: TRBV7-2; j_call: TRBJ1-3; cdr3_nt: TGTGCCAGCAGCCCGCCAGGGTTCTCTGGAAACACCATATATTTT; cdr3_aa: CASSPPGFSGNTIYF
d_call: .; v_call: TRBV11-2; j_call: TRBJ1-2; cdr3_nt: TGTGCCAGCAGCTTCAGGGGTGGTGGCTACACCTTC; cdr3_aa: CASSFRGGGYTF
d_call: .; v_call: TRBV2; j_call: TRBJ2-7; cdr3_nt: TGTGCCAGCAGCCTCGAATACGAGCAGTACTTC; cdr3_aa: CASSLEYEQYF
d_call: .; v_call: TRBV24-1; j_call: TRBJ1-3; cdr3_nt: TGTGCCACCAGTGACCGTCGGAACACCATATATTTT; cdr3_aa: CATSDRRNTIYF
d_call: TRBD2; v_call: TRBV9; j_call: TRBJ2-3; cdr3_nt: TGTGCCAGCAGCGTAGGGGATAGCGGGGGGGCCGCAGATACGCAGTATTTT; cdr3_aa: CASSVGDSGGAADTQYF
d_call: .; v_call: TRBV4-1; j_call: TRBJ1-2; cdr3_nt: TGCGCCAGCAGCCAAGCCTACAATCCCCTTAAGGGCTACACCTTC; cdr3_aa: CASSQAYNPLKGYTF
d_call: .; v_call: TRBV7-2; j_call: TRBJ2-3; cdr3_nt: TGTGCCAGCAGCTTAGGAGCCACCTTCCCCACAGATACGCAGTATTTT; cdr3_aa: CASSLGATFPTDTQYF
d_call: TRBD1; v_call: TRBV10-3; j_call: TRBJ1-4; cdr3_nt: TGTGCCATCAGACGGGACAGGGGGCCGGGGGAAAAACTGTTTTTT; cdr3_aa: CAIRRDRGPGEKLFF
d_call: .; v_call: TRBV6-6; j_call: TRBJ1-1; cdr3_nt: TGTGCCAGCAGCGACCTCCAGGGCAGGAACACTGAAGCTTTCTTT; cdr3_aa: CASSDLQGRNTEAFF
d_call: .; v_call: TRBV4-1; j_call: TRBJ2-1; cdr3_nt: TGCGCCAGCAGCCCGGTAGGGTTGGGCAATGAGCAGTTCTTC; cdr3_aa: CASSPVGLGNEQFF
d_call: .; v_call: TRBV4-3; j_call: TRBJ1-1; cdr3_nt: TGCGCCAGCAGCCAAGCCCCCACGGGTTTCGCTGAAGCTTTCTTT; cdr3_aa: CASSQAPTGFAEAFF
d_call: .; v_call: TRBV9; j_call: TRBJ2-7; cdr3_nt: TGTGCCAGCAGTGGAGGGAGCACCTACGAGCAGTACTTC; cdr3_aa: CASSGGSTYEQYF
d_call: .; v_call: TRBV5-1; j_call: TRBJ2-7; cdr3_nt: TGCGCCAGCAGCCGGAAAGACAGCGGAAGCTCCTACGAGCAGTACTTC; cdr3_aa: CASSRKDSGSSYEQYF
d_call: TRBD2; v_call: TRBV24-1; j_call: TRBJ2-5; cdr3_nt: TGTGCCACCAGTGGGGGAGCGGGGGCCGTACAAGAGACCCAGTACTTC; cdr3_aa: CATSGGAGAVQETQYF
d_call: .; v_call: TRBV27; j_call: TRBJ1-4; cdr3_nt: TGTGCCAGCACCCCCGAATCTCCGACTAATGAAAAACTGTTTTTT; cdr3_aa: CASTPESPTNEKLFF
d_call: TRBD1; v_call: TRBV18; j_call: TRBJ1-2; cdr3_nt: TGTGCCAGCTCACCACCGGAGGGGGCTCGGTATGGCTACACCTTC; cdr3_aa: CASSPPEGARYGYTF
d_call: .; v_call: TRBV25-1; j_call: TRBJ2-4; cdr3_nt: TGTGCCAGCAGTAGCGCTACAGCGGACGATCTAGCCAAAAACATTCAGTACTTC; cdr3_aa: CASSSATADDLAKNIQYF
d_call: .; v_call: TRBV28; j_call: TRBJ2-5; cdr3_nt: TGTGCCAGCAGTCCACGGATGAAAGAGACCCAGTACTTC; cdr3_aa: CASSPRMKETQYF
d_call: TRBD1; v_call: TRBV7-9; j_call: TRBJ1-3; cdr3_nt: TGTGCCAGCAGCCCTCTGGGGACAGGGGGAAACACCATATATTTT; cdr3_aa: CASSPLGTGGNTIYF
d_call: TRBD2; v_call: TRBV19; j_call: TRBJ2-1; cdr3_nt: TGTGCCAGTAGTAAGGAGCTAGCGGGGGGGAACAATGAGCAGTTCTTC; cdr3_aa: CASSKELAGGNNEQFF
d_call: .; v_call: TRBV18; j_call: TRBJ1-6; cdr3_nt: TGTGCCAGCTCTCTGAACAGGGAACCCAATTCACCCCTCCACTTT; cdr3_aa: CASSLNREPNSPLHF
d_call: TRBD2; v_call: TRBV5-1; j_call: TRBJ2-1; cdr3_nt: TGCGCCAGCAGCGCGAGCGGGGGGGCCTACAATGAGCAGTTCTTC; cdr3_aa: CASSASGGAYNEQFF
d_call: .; v_call: TRBV5-8; j_call: TRBJ2-5; cdr3_nt: TGTGCCAGCAGCATGGACAGCGAAGAGACCCAGTACTTC; cdr3_aa: CASSMDSEETQYF
d_call: TRBD1; v_call: TRBV7-2; j_call: TRBJ2-7; cdr3_nt: TGTGCCAGCAGCTCATACAGGGGGCACTACGAGCAGTACTTC; cdr3_aa: CASSSYRGHYEQYF
d_call: .; v_call: TRBV7-2; j_call: TRBJ2-2; cdr3_nt: TGTGCCAGCAGCCCGTCCAGACGTAACACCGGGGAGCTGTTTTTT; cdr3_aa: CASSPSRRNTGELFF
d_call: .; v_call: TRBV4-3; j_call: TRBJ2-1; cdr3_nt: TGCGCCAGCAGCCAAGCCTACTTAAGCTCCTACAATGAGCAGTTCTTC; cdr3_aa: CASSQAYLSSYNEQFF
d_call: .; v_call: TRBV5-1; j_call: TRBJ1-6; cdr3_nt: TGCGCCAGCAGCTTGGTGTGGGGGGCAGGGAATTCACCCCTCCACTTT; cdr3_aa: CASSLVWGAGNSPLHF
d_call: TRBD2; v_call: TRBV29-1; j_call: TRBJ2-5; cdr3_nt: TGCAGCGTTGGCCCGACGACTAGCCGGGAAGAGACCCAGTACTTC; cdr3_aa: CSVGPTTSREETQYF
d_call: TRBD1; v_call: TRBV5-4; j_call: TRBJ2-7; cdr3_nt: TGTGCCAGCAGCCTCAGGACAGGGGGGGGATACGAGCAGTACTTC; cdr3_aa: CASSLRTGGGYEQYF
d_call: TRBD1; v_call: TRBV27; j_call: TRBJ1-2; cdr3_nt: TGTGCCAGCAGTGACGGGACAGGGTTATCTCGAGGCTACACCTTC; cdr3_aa: CASSDGTGLSRGYTF
d_call: .; v_call: TRBV5-6; j_call: TRBJ1-1; cdr3_nt: TGTGCCAGCAGCGGAAGGGGGGACCGGAACACTGAAGCTTTCTTT; cdr3_aa: CASSGRGDRNTEAFF
d_call: .; v_call: TRBV24-1; j_call: TRBJ2-1; cdr3_nt: TGTGCCACCAGTGATTTGGTCCGTGTCGATGAGCAGTTCTTC; cdr3_aa: CATSDLVRVDEQFF
d_call: .; v_call: TRBV2; j_call: TRBJ1-6; cdr3_nt: TGTGCCAGCAGTGAAGACAGGTTTAATTCACCCCTCCACTTT; cdr3_aa: CASSEDRFNSPLHF
d_call: .; v_call: TRBV19; j_call: TRBJ1-2; cdr3_nt: TGTGCCAGTAGTGCCTCTGGGACTGTAGGCTACACCTTC; cdr3_aa: CASSASGTVGYTF
d_call: .; v_call: TRBV11-2; j_call: TRBJ1-6; cdr3_nt: TGTGCCAGCAGCTTAACCGATAGCCCCAATTCACCCCTCCACTTT; cdr3_aa: CASSLTDSPNSPLHF
d_call: .; v_call: TRBV28; j_call: TRBJ1-4; cdr3_nt: TGTGCCAGCAGTAGCGGGGATGGAGGGAAACTGTTTTTT; cdr3_aa: CASSSGDGGKLFF
d_call: TRBD1; v_call: TRBV7-9; j_call: TRBJ1-4; cdr3_nt: TGTGCCAGCAGCTCGCAGGGGGTGGGTGAAAAACTGTTTTTT; cdr3_aa: CASSSQGVGEKLFF